This T cell receptor (beta chain) was profiled in a study of blood T cell repertoires in COVID-19. Method: immunoSEQ multiplex PCR; TCRdb's copy keeps in-frame clones and lacks some. The sample yields about 44,000 clones, 80% to 90% seen once. The CDR3 is 13 residues long. The germline V and J ends were trimmed by 6 bases and 3 bases, with 9 bases remaining between them. This clone was seen just once. The chain is built from TRBV12-3 or TRBV12-4 and TRBJ1-5, with a tentative D call TRBD1 (6 bases). This clonotype was sampled from a man between 70 and 80 years old with active COVID-19. Source material: peripheral blood. The CDR3 bases are TGTGCCAGCAGACAGGGCTCCAATCAGCCCCAGCATTTT. The encoded protein is CASRQGSNQPQHF.